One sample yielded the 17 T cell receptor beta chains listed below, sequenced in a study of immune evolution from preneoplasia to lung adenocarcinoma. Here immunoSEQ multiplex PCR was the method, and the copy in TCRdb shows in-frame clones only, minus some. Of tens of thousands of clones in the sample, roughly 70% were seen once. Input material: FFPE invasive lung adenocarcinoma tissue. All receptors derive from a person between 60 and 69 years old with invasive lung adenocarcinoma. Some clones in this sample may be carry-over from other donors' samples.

CDR3 DNA: TGTGCCAGAAGCGGATCGGAGGGGAAGGCCTCCTCCGTCTCTGGAAACACCATATATTTT. It specifies CARSGSEGKASSVSGNTIYF. The V gene is TRBV5-3, the J gene TRBJ1-3; D possibly corresponds to TRBD1 (5 bases). TRBV5-3 has ORF status, its function being uncertain. The CDR3 is 20 residues long. V was trimmed by 4 bases and J by 0 bases, leaving 26 bases between them.

The CDR3 is CASSPLTPSSGNTIYF. Written as DNA, the CDR3 is TGTGCCAGCAGCCCTCTGACACCCAGCTCTGGAAACACCATATATTTT. The chain has TRBV9 and TRBJ1-3, with D hard to call. V lost 4 bases, J lost 0 bases, and 14 bases lay in between. From germline, CDR1 is SGDLS and CDR2 YYNGEE. The CDR3 has 16 residues.

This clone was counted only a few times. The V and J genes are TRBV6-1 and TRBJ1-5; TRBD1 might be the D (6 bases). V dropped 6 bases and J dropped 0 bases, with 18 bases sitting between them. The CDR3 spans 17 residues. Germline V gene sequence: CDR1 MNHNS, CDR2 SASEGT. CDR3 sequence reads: CASSERRGADSNQPQHF. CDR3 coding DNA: TGTGCCAGCAGCGAACGGAGGGGGGCGGATAGCAATCAGCCCCAGCATTTT.

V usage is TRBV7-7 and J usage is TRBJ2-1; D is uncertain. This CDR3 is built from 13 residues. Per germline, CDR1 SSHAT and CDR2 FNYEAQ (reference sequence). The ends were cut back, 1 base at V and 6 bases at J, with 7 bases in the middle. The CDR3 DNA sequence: TGTGCCAGCAGCTTAGGCATCGCCAATGAGCAGTTCTTC. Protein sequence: CASSLGIANEQFF.

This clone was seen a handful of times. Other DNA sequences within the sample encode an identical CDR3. CDR3 nucleotide sequence: TGTGCCAGCAGCTTAACGGTGGGAAACACCATATATTTT. As protein: CASSLTVGNTIYF. The rearrangement uses TRBV11-2 and TRBJ1-3; D is uncertain. V lost 2 bases to trimming and J lost 4 bases, with 6 bases between them. This CDR3 has 13 amino acids. The germline V gene has CDR1 SGHAT and CDR2 FQNNGV.

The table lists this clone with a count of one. The CDR3 DNA follows: TGCGCCAGCAGTTCGGGGAGGGGGGGTTTGGATGAGCAGTTCTTC. Protein sequence: CASSSGRGGLDEQFF. This chain joins TRBV5-1 and TRBJ2-1; weak D call: TRBD2 (7 bases). Germline V gives CDR1 SGHRS, CDR2 YFSETQ. There are 15 residues in the CDR3. V lost 5 bases, J lost 8 bases, and 20 bases lay in between.

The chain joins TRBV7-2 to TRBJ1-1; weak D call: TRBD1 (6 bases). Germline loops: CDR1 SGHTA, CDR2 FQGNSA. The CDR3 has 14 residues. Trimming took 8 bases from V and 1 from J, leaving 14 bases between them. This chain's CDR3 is CASQRQVGNTEAFF. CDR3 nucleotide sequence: TGTGCCAGCCAAAGACAGGTCGGGAACACTGAAGCTTTCTTT.

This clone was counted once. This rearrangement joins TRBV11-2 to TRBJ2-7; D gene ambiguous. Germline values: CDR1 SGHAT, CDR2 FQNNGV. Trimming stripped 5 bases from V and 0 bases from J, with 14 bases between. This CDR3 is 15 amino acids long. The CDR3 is CASSQDRSSSYEQYF. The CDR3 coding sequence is TGTGCCAGCAGCCAAGATCGGTCGAGCTCCTACGAGCAGTACTTC.

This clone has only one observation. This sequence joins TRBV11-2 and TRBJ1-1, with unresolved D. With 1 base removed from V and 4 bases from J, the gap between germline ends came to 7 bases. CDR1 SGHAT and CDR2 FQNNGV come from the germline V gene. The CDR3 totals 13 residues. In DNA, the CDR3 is TGTGCCAGCAGCTTAGTCGGGGTCACTGAAGCTTTCTTT. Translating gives CASSLVGVTEAFF.

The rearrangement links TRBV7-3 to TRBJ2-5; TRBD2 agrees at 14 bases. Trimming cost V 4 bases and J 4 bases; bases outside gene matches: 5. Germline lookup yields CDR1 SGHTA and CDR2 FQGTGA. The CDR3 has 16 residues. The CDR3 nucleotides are TGTGCCAGCAGCTACGGACTAGCGGGAGGAACAGAGACCCAGTACTTC. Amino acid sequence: CASSYGLAGGTETQYF.

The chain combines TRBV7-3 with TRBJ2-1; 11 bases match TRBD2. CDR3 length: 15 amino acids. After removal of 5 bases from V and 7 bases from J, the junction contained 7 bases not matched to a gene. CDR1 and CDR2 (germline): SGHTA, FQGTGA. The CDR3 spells CASSSGIAGGNEQFF. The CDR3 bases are TGTGCCAGCAGCAGCGGGATAGCGGGGGGGAATGAGCAGTTCTTC.

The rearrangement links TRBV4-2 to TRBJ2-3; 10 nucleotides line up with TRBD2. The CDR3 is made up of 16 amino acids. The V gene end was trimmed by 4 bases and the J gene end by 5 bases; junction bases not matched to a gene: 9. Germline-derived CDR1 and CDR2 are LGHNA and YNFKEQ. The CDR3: CASSLGLAEGGDTQYF. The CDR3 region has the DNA TGTGCCAGCAGCCTCGGACTAGCGGAAGGGGGAGATACGCAGTATTTT.

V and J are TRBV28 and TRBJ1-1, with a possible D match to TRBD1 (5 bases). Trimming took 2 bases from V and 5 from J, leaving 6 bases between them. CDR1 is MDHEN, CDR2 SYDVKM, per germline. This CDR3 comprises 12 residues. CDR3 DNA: TGTGCCAGCAGTTTACAGGGAACTGAAGCTTTCTTT. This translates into CASSLQGTEAFF. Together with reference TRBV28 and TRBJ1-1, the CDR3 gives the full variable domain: DVKVTQSSRYLVKRTGEKVFLECVQDMDHENMFWYRQDPGLGLRLIYFSYDVKMKEKGDIPEGYSVSREKKERFSLILESASTNQTSMYLCASSLQGTEAFFGQGTRLTVV.

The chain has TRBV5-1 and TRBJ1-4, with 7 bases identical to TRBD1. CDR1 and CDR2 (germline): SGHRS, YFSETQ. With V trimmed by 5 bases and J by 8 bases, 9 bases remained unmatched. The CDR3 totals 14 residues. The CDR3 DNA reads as TGCGCCAGCAGTGACAGGGCTGGTGAAGAAAAACTGTTTTTT. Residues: CASSDRAGEEKLFF.

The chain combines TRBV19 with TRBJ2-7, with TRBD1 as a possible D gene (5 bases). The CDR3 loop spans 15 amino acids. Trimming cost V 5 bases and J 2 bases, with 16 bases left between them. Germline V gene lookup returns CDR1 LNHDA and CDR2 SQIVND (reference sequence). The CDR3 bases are TGTGCCAGTAGTTGGGCAGGGAAAGGGGCCTACGAGCAGTACTTC. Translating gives CASSWAGKGAYEQYF.

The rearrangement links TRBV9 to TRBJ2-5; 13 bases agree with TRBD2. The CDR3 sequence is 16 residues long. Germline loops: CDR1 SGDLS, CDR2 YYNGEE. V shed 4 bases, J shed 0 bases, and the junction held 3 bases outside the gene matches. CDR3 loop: CASSQTSGRYQETQYF. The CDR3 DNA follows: TGTGCCAGCAGCCAGACTAGCGGGAGGTACCAAGAGACCCAGTACTTC. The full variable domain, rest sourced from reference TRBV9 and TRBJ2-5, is DSGVTQTPKHLITATGQRVTLRCSPRSGDLSVYWYQQSLDQGLQFLIQYYNGEERAKGNILERFSAQQFPDLHSELNLSSLELGDSALYFCASSQTSGRYQETQYFGPGTRLLVL.

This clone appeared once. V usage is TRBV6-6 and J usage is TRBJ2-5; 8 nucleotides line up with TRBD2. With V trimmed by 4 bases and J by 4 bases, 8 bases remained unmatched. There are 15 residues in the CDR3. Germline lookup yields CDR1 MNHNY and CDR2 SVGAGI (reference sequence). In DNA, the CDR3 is TGTGCCAGCAGTTGGCGTAGCGGGAAGCGAGAGACCCAGTACTTC. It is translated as CASSWRSGKRETQYF.